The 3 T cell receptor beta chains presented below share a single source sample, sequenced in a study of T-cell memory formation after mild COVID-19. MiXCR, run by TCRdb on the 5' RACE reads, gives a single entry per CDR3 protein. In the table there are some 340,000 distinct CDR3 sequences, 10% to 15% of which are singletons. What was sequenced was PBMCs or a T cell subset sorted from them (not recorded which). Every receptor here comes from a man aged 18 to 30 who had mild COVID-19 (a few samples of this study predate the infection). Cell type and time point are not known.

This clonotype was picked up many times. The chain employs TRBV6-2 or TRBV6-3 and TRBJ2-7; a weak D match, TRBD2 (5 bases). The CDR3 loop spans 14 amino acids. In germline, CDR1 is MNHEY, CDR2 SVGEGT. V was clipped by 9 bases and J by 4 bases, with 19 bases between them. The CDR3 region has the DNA TGTGCCAGTGGAGGATCCGGGCCAAATTACGAGCAGTACGTC. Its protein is CASGGSGPNYEQYV.

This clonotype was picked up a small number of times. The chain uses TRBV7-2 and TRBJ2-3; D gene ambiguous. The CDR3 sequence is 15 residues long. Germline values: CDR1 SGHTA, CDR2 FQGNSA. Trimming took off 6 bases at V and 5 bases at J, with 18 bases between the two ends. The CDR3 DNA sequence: TGTGCCAGCAGTCTCCGTGGGCTCCTAAGAGATACGCAGTATTTT. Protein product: CASSLRGLLRDTQYF.

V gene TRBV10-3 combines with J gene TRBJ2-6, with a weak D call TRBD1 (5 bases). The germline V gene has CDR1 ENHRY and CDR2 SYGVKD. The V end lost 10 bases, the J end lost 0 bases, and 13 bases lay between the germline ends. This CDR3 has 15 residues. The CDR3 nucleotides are TGTGCCACCGCACCCCAGGGCTCTGGGGCCAACGTCCTGACTTTC. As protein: CATAPQGSGANVLTF.